The clone carrying this TCR beta chain turned up a few times. The CDR3 sequence is 15 residues long. Germline values: CDR1 LGHNA, CDR2 YNFKEQ. With 5 bases removed from V and 2 bases from J, the gap between germline ends came to 15 bases. Extracted RNA was reverse transcribed, and the resulting cDNA served as sequencing template. Sequencing was performed with immunoSEQ multiplex PCR; in TCRdb, only in-frame clones are kept and a portion is missing. Of about 110,000 clones listed, 59% were seen once; the top ten hold approximately 22%. The source of the sample is a study of CD8+ T cells in alopecia areata.

This clonotype was sampled from a human donor in good health. Input material: CD8+ T cells sorted from blood. The rearrangement links TRBV4-2 to TRBJ1-2; maybe TRBD1 (5 bases). In DNA, the CDR3 is TGTGCCAGCAGCACTGCGCCGGGACTCAACTATGGCTACACCTTC. It specifies CASSTAPGLNYGYTF.